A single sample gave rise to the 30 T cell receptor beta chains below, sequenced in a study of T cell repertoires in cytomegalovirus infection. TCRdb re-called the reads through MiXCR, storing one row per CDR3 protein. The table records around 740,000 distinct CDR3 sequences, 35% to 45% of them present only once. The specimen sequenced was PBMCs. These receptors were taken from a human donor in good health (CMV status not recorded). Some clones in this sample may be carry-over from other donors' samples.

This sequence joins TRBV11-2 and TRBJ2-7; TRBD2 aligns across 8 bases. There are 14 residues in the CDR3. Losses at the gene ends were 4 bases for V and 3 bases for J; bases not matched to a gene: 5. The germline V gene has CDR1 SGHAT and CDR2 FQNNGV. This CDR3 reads CASSSLGLDYEQYF. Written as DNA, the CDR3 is TGTGCCAGCAGCTCCCTGGGACTAGACTACGAGCAGTACTTC.

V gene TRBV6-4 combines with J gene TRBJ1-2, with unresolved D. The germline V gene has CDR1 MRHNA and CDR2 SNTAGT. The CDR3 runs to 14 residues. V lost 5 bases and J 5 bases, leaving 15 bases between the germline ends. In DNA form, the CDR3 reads TGTGCCAGCAGTTCCCGGACGGGAGCTTATGGCTACACCTTC. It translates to CASSSRTGAYGYTF.

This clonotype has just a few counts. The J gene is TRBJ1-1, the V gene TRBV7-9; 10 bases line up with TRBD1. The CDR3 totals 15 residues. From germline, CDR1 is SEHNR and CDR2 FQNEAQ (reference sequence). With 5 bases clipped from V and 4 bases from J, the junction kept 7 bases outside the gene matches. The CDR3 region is CASSHTRTGGTEAFF. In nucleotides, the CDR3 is TGTGCCAGCAGCCACACTCGGACAGGGGGCACTGAAGCTTTCTTT.

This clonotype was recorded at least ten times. The CDR3 DNA is TGTGCCAGCAGTTCCGACCAGGGGCCTAATGAAAAACTGTTTTTT. It yields the protein CASSSDQGPNEKLFF. The chain is built from TRBV12-3 or TRBV12-4 and TRBJ1-4, with TRBD1 as a possible D gene (6 bases). Between the trimmed V and J ends, which lost 4 bases and 3 bases, there was a span of 12 bases. This CDR3 has 15 residues.

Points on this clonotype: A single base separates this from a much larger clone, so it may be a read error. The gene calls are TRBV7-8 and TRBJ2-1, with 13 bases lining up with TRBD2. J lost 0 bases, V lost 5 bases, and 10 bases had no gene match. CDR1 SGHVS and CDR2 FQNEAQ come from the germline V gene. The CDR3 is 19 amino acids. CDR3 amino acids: CASSKARTSGSRSYNEQFF. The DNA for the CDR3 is TGTGCCAGCAGCAAAGCGCGGACTAGCGGGAGTCGCTCCTACAATGAGCAGTTCTTC.

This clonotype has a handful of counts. The CDR3 coding sequence is TGTGCCAGCAGGCCCCCTAGCGGCATACAAGAGACCCAGTACTTC. Translating it yields CASRPPSGIQETQYF. The chain combines TRBV12-3 or TRBV12-4 with TRBJ2-5; TRBD2 matches 7 bases. CDR3 size: 15 residues. Unmatched junction bases numbered 9, after V lost 6 bases and J lost 2 bases.

The DNA for the CDR3 is TGTGCCAGCAGCCTACTCAGCGAGGCGCAGTATTTT. Its protein product is CASSLLSEAQYF. The chain employs TRBV7-6 and TRBJ2-3; D remains ambiguous. Germline V CDR1 and CDR2: SGHVS, FNYEAQ. The ends were cut back, 5 bases at V and 10 bases at J, with 13 bases in the middle. This CDR3 has 12 amino acids.

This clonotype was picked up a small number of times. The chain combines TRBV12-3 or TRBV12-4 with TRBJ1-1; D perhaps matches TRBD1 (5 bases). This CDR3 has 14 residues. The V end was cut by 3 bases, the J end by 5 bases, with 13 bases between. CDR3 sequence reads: CASSFPGGKTEAFF. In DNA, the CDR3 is TGTGCCAGCAGTTTCCCGGGGGGTAAAACTGAAGCTTTCTTT.

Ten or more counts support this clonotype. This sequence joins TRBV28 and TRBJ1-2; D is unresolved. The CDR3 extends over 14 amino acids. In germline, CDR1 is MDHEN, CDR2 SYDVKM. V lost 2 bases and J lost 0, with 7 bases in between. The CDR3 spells CASSLEGPNYGYTF. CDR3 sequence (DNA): TGTGCCAGCAGTTTAGAAGGACCTAACTATGGCTACACCTTC.

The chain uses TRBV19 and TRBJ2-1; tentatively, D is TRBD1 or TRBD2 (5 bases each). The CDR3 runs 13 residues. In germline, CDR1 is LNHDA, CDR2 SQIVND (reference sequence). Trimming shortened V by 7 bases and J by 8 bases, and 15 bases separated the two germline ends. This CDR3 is CASTRGAPDEQFF. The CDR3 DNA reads TGTGCCAGTACCCGAGGGGCCCCGGATGAGCAGTTCTTC.

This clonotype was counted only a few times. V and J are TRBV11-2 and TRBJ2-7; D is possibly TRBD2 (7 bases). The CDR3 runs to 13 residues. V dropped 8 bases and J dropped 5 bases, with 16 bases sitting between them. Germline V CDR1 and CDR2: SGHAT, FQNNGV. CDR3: CASLKRGGDEQYF. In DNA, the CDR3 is TGTGCCAGCTTGAAAAGGGGGGGCGACGAGCAGTACTTC.

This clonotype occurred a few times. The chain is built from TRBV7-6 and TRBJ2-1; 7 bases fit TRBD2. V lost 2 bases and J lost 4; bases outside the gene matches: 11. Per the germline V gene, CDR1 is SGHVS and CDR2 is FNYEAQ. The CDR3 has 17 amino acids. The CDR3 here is CASSLRDTGRLYNEQFF. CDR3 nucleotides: TGTGCCAGCAGCTTAAGAGACACCGGGAGGCTTTACAATGAGCAGTTCTTC.

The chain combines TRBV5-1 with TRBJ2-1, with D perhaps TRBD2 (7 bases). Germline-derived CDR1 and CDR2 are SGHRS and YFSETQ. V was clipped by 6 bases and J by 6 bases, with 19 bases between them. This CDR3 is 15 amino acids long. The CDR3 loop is CASTAEGGRSNEQFF. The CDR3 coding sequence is TGCGCCAGCACCGCGGAGGGGGGGCGTAGCAATGAGCAGTTCTTC.

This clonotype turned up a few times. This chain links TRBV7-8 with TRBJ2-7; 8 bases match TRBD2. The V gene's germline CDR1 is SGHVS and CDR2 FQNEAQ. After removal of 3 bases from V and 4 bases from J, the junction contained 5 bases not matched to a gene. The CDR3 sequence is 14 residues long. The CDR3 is CASSLRGAEYEQYF. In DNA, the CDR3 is TGTGCCAGCAGCTTGCGGGGGGCCGAGTACGAGCAGTACTTC.

The chain's CDR3 is CASSSHLRTGGFGNTIYF. The CDR3 DNA sequence: TGTGCCAGCAGCTCCCACCTGAGGACAGGGGGATTCGGAAACACCATATATTTT. The chain recombines TRBV11-2 with TRBJ1-3; 10 bases are a match to TRBD1. The germline gives CDR1 SGHAT, CDR2 FQNNGV. This CDR3 has 18 amino acids. V was pared by 4 bases and J by 4 bases, with 13 bases of the junction left unmatched.

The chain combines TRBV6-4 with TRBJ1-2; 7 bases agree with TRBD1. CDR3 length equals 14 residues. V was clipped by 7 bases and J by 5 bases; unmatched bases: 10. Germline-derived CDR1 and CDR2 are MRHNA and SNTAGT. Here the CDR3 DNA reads TGTGCCAGCACCGAGGGGGCGATTGGGTATGGCTACACCTTC. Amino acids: CASTEGAIGYGYTF.

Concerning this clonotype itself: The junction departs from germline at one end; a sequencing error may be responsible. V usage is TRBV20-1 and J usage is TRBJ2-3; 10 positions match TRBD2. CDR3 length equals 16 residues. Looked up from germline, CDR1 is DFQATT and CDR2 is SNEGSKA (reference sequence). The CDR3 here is CSARDRLAGVGDAQYF. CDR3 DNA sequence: TGCAGTGCTAGAGATCGTCTAGCGGGGGTTGGAGATGCGCAGTATTTT.

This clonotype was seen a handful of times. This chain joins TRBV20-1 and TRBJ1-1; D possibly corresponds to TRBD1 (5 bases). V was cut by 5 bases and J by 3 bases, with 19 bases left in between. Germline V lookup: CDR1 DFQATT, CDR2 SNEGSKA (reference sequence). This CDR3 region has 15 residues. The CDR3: CSAQKSGDHYTEAFF. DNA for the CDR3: TGCAGTGCTCAAAAATCCGGGGACCATTACACTGAAGCTTTCTTT.

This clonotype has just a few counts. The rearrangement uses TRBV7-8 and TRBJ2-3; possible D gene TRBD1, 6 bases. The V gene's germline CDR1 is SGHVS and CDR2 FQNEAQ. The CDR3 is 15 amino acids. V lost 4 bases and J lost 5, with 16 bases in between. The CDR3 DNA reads TGTGCCAGCAGCTCGGACAGAGCGGCTGGAGATACGCAGTATTTT. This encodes CASSSDRAAGDTQYF.

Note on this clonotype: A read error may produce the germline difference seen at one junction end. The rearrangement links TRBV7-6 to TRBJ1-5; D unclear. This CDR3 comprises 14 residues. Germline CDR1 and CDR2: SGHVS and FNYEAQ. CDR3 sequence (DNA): TGTGCCAGCAGCATAGCCGGCCTCAATCAGCCCCAGCATTTT. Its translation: CASSIAGLNQPQHF.

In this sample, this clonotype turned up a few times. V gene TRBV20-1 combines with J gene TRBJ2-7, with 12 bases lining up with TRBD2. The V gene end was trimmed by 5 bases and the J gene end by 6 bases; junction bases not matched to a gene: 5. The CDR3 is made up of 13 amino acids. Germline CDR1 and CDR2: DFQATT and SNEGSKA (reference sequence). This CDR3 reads CSARGLAGFEQYF. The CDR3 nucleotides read TGCAGTGCTCGAGGACTAGCGGGATTCGAGCAGTACTTC.

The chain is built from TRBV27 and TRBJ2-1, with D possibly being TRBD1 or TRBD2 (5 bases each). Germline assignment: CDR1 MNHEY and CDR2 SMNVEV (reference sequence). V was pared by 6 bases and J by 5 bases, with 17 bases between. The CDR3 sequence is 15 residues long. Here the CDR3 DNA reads TGTGCCAGCAGGGGGACCCTCTGGGGCGACAATGAGCAGTTCTTC. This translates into CASRGTLWGDNEQFF.

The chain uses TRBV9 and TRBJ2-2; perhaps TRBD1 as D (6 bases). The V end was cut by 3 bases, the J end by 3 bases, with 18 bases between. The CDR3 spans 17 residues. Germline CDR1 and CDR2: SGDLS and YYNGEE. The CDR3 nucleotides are TGTGCCAGCAGCGAGGACCTCCAGGGGTCTTACACCGGGGAGCTGTTTTTT. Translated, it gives CASSEDLQGSYTGELFF.

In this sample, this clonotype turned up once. CDR3 nucleotides: TGTGCCAGCAGTTTAGGGGGGTGGGGCACAGATACGCAGTATTTT. The encoded protein is CASSLGGWGTDTQYF. The chain has TRBV12-3 or TRBV12-4 and TRBJ2-3; D could derive from TRBD1 or TRBD2 (5 bases each). Trimming took off 1 base at V and 1 base at J, with 9 bases between the two ends. This CDR3 contains 15 residues.

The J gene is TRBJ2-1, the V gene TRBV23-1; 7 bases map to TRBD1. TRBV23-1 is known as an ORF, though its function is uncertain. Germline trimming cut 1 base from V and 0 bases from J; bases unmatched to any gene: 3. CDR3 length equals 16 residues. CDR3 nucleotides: TGCGCCAGCAGTCAATGGGCAGGGGGCTCCTACAATGAGCAGTTCTTC. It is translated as CASSQWAGGSYNEQFF.

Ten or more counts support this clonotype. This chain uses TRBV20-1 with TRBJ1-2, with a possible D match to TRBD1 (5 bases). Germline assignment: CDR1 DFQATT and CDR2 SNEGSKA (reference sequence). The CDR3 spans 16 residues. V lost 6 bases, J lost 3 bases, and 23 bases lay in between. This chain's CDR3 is CSAPRSGGLGYYGYTF. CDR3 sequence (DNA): TGCAGTGCCCCCAGGAGCGGGGGATTGGGGTACTATGGCTACACCTTC.

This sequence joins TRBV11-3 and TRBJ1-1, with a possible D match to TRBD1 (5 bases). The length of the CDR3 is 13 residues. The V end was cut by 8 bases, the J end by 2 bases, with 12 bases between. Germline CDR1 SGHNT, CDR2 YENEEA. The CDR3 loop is CASGQDINTEAFF. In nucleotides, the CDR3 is TGTGCCAGCGGTCAGGACATCAACACTGAAGCTTTCTTT.

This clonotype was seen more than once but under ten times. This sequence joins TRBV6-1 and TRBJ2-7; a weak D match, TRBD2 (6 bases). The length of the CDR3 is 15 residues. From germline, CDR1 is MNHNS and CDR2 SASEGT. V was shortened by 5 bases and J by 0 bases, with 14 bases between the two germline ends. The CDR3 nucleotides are TGTGCCAGCAGTTTCATGGAGGGCAGCTCCTACGAGCAGTACTTC. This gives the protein CASSFMEGSSYEQYF.

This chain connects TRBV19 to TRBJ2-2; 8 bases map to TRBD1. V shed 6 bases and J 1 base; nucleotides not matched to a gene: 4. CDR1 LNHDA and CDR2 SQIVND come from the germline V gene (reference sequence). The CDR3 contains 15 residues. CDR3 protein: CASRRTGWNTGELFF. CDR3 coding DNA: TGTGCCAGTAGAAGGACAGGGTGGAACACCGGGGAGCTGTTTTTT. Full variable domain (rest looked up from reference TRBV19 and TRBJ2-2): DGGITQSPKYLFRKEGQNVTLSCEQNLNHDAMYWYRQDPGQGLRLIYYSQIVNDFQKGDIAEGYSVSREKKESFPLTVTSAQKNPTAFYLCASRRTGWNTGELFFGEGSRLTVL.

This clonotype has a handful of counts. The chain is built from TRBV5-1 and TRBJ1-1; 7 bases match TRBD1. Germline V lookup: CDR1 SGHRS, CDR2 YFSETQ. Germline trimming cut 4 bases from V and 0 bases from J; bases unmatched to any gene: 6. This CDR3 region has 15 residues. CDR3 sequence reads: CASSDNTGVNTEAFF. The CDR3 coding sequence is TGCGCCAGCAGCGATAACACAGGGGTGAACACTGAAGCTTTCTTT.